Each of the 27 T cell receptor beta chains below was sequenced from the same sample in a study of blood T cell repertoires in COVID-19. Method: immunoSEQ multiplex PCR; TCRdb's copy keeps in-frame clones and lacks some. The data show 150,000 to 180,000 clones, around three quarters seen once. The sequenced sample was peripheral blood. The receptors were gathered from a man older than 75 with acute or convalescent COVID-19.

Note on this clone: A much larger clone differs by one base, so this may be a read error. The same CDR3 can be traced to other DNA sequences in this sample. The rearrangement links TRBV7-9 to TRBJ2-7, with TRBD2 matching 9 bases. This CDR3 has 17 amino acids. The germline V gene encodes CDR1 SEHNR and CDR2 FQNEAQ (reference sequence). DNA of the CDR3: TGTGCCAGCAGTTTAGACTCGGCGGGAGGGGCCATTTACGAGCAGTACTTC. Protein sequence: CASSLDSAGGAIYEQYF.

The chain links TRBV7-6 to TRBJ2-5, with D unresolved. The ends were cut back, 3 bases at V and 4 bases at J, with 6 bases in the middle. Germline V lookup: CDR1 SGHVS, CDR2 FNYEAQ. This CDR3 is built from 12 residues. The CDR3 sequence is CASSLGPETQYF. The CDR3 DNA is TGTGCCAGCAGCTTGGGCCCAGAGACCCAGTACTTC.

The gene calls are TRBV15 and TRBJ1-1, with D perhaps matching TRBD1 (5 bases). Germline V gene sequence: CDR1 LNHNV, CDR2 YYDKDF (reference sequence). The CDR3 extends over 14 amino acids. Trimming stripped 4 bases from V and 4 bases from J, with 13 bases between. CDR3 protein: CATSISGGGTEAFF. Here the CDR3 DNA reads TGTGCCACCAGCATATCGGGGGGAGGCACTGAAGCTTTCTTT.

The rearrangement joins TRBV19 to TRBJ2-3; D possibly corresponds to TRBD2 (6 bases). V lost 5 bases and J 4 bases, leaving 19 bases between the germline ends. Germline V gene data show CDR1 as LNHDA and CDR2 as SQIVND (reference sequence). This CDR3 is built from 16 residues. The CDR3 region has the DNA TGTGCCAGTAGTCCCATTCATGGAGGGTTGGCAGATACGCAGTATTTT. This codes for CASSPIHGGLADTQYF.

This clone was counted between two and nine times. The chain recombines TRBV10-2 with TRBJ2-7; 12 nucleotides line up with TRBD2. Germline lookup yields CDR1 WSHSY and CDR2 SAAADI. CDR3 length: 16 residues. With 3 bases clipped from V and 5 bases from J, the junction kept 8 bases outside the gene matches. The CDR3 nucleotides read TGCGCCAGCAGTGACGGTCTAGCGGGGGGGACTAACGAGCAGTACGTC. It codes for CASSDGLAGGTNEQYV.

The gene calls are TRBV19 and TRBJ2-2; tentative D call: TRBD1 (5 bases). CDR1 is LNHDA and CDR2 is SQIVND in the germline V gene (reference sequence). Trimming cost V 5 bases and J 0 bases, with 10 bases left between them. The CDR3 loop spans 15 amino acids. The CDR3 loop reads CASSYRQTNTGELFF. The CDR3 DNA sequence: TGTGCCAGTAGTTACCGACAGACGAACACCGGGGAGCTGTTTTTT.

In this sample, this clone turned up a few times. The V and J genes are TRBV6-5 and TRBJ1-2; D uncertain. The V gene's germline CDR1 is MNHEY and CDR2 SVGAGI. CDR3 length equals 12 residues. Trimming removed 6 bases at V and 4 bases at J, with 9 bases between. This chain's CDR3 is CASSYTGYGYTF. The CDR3 DNA reads as TGTGCCAGCAGCTACACTGGCTATGGCTACACCTTC.

V and J are TRBV4-1 and TRBJ1-1; 9 positions match TRBD1. Trimming removed 4 bases from V and 4 bases from J; junction bases left unmatched: 7. This CDR3 has 15 amino acids. Germline V CDR1 and CDR2: MGHRA, YSYEKL. The chain's CDR3 is CASSPGQGPFTEAFF. The CDR3, as DNA: TGCGCCAGCAGCCCAGGACAGGGGCCCTTCACTGAAGCTTTCTTT.

V and J are TRBV19 and TRBJ2-1, with TRBD1 as a possible D gene (5 bases). V lost 6 bases to trimming and J lost 0 bases, with 27 bases between them. The germline V gene has CDR1 LNHDA and CDR2 SQIVND (reference sequence). The CDR3 extends over 20 amino acids. The CDR3 DNA is TGTGCCAGTAGCAGGGTTTCAGGGTCGAGGATTCCTAGCTCCTACAATGAGCAGTTCTTC. Its protein product is CASSRVSGSRIPSSYNEQFF.

The chain combines TRBV7-8 with TRBJ2-2; TRBD2 matches 8 bases. The ends lost 1 base at V and 6 bases at J; junction bases unmatched: 7. This CDR3 has 16 residues. CDR1 and CDR2 (germline): SGHVS, FQNEAQ. The CDR3, as DNA: TGTGCCAGCAGCTTAGGCGGGGGGAGTAGGGCCGGGGAGCTGTTTTTT. Translating it yields CASSLGGGSRAGELFF.

The chain recombines TRBV12-5 with TRBJ1-4, with 7 bases identical to TRBD1. Germline CDR1 reads LGHNT; CDR2 reads FRNRAP. The V segment lost 6 bases and the J segment 0 bases; nucleotides outside the gene matches: 4. This CDR3 contains 15 residues. In nucleotides, the CDR3 is TGTGCTAGTGGCCCGGGACAGTCAACTAATGAAAAACTGTTTTTT. This codes for CASGPGQSTNEKLFF.

This clone was observed many times. The chain links TRBV12-3 or TRBV12-4 to TRBJ2-2, with D tentatively TRBD2 (5 bases). V lost 8 bases and J lost 6, with 13 bases in between. This CDR3 region has 13 residues. The CDR3 sequence: CASGSGFPGELFF. CDR3 DNA sequence: TGTGCCAGCGGTTCGGGATTTCCCGGGGAGCTGTTTTTT.

Concerning this clone: An end of the junction differs from the germline gene, which may be a read error. This chain links TRBV11-1 with TRBJ2-1, with TRBD1 as a possible D gene (6 bases). The CDR3 totals 13 residues. Germline lookup yields CDR1 SGHAT and CDR2 FQDESV (reference sequence). CDR3 loop: CASSLGQHNEQFF. Here the CDR3 DNA reads TGTGCCAGCAGTTTAGGACAGCACAATGAGCAGTTCTTC.

The chain employs TRBV6-4 and TRBJ1-5, with TRBD1 matching 11 bases. Germline CDR1 reads MRHNA; CDR2 reads SNTAGT. This CDR3 is 15 amino acids long. J lost 7 bases, V lost 4 bases, and 6 bases had no gene match. The CDR3: CASSGRTGGGQPQHF. The CDR3 DNA reads as TGTGCCAGCAGTGGACGGACAGGGGGCGGACAGCCCCAGCATTTT.

The chain couples TRBV29-1 to TRBJ1-1; tentative D call: TRBD1 (5 bases). Germline CDR1 SQVTM, CDR2 ANQGSEA. Trimming shortened V by 6 bases and J by 5 bases, and 13 bases separated the two germline ends. CDR3 length equals 12 residues. CDR3 sequence reads: CSVKQGVTEAFF. The DNA of the CDR3 is TGCAGCGTAAAGCAGGGCGTAACTGAAGCTTTCTTT.

The chain links TRBV5-1 to TRBJ2-1, with TRBD2 identical over 10 bases. Germline V lookup: CDR1 SGHRS, CDR2 YFSETQ. This CDR3 region has 18 residues. V shed 2 bases, J shed 0 bases, and the junction held 8 bases outside the gene matches. The chain's CDR3 is CASSLGSGGRSSYNEQFF. The CDR3 nucleotides are TGCGCCAGCAGCTTAGGTAGCGGGGGGCGGAGCTCCTACAATGAGCAGTTCTTC.

This chain links TRBV28 with TRBJ1-4; D is undetermined. In germline, CDR1 is MDHEN, CDR2 SYDVKM. The ends were cut back, 1 base at V and 0 bases at J, with 9 bases in the middle. This CDR3 contains 16 residues. The CDR3 sequence: CASSLLTSPTNEKLFF. CDR3 DNA: TGTGCCAGCAGTTTATTAACCAGTCCAACTAATGAAAAACTGTTTTTT.

The genes are TRBV7-2 and TRBJ2-4; 10 bases agree with TRBD2. Germline V gives CDR1 SGHTA, CDR2 FQGNSA. V lost 2 bases to trimming and J lost 5 bases; unmatched junction nucleotides: 9. CDR3 size: 17 residues. CDR3 in DNA: TGTGCCAGCAGCTTACTAGCGGGGGCGCTAATGCAAAACATTCAGTACTTC. Residues: CASSLLAGALMQNIQYF.

This chain uses TRBV13 with TRBJ2-1, with 8 bases aligning to TRBD1. With 2 bases clipped from V and 5 bases from J, the junction kept 5 bases outside the gene matches. This CDR3 has 15 residues. CDR1 and CDR2 from the germline V gene are PRHDT and FYEKMQ (reference sequence). Here the CDR3 DNA reads TGTGCCAGCAGCTTAAGGACAGGGTGGGACAATGAGCAGTTCTTC. Its translation: CASSLRTGWDNEQFF.

V usage is TRBV6-2 or TRBV6-3 and J usage is TRBJ1-1, with TRBD1 matching 9 bases. V shed 4 bases and J 10 bases; nucleotides not matched to a gene: 10. Per germline, CDR1 MNHEY and CDR2 SVGEGT. The CDR3 runs 14 residues. CDR3 sequence (DNA): TGTGCCAGCAGTTCCTACAGGGGGCATTTTGTAGCTTTCTTT. Translation gives CASSSYRGHFVAFF.

V is TRBV2 and J is TRBJ2-7; a weak D match, TRBD2 (6 bases). Looked up from germline, CDR1 is SNHLY and CDR2 is FYNNEI. This CDR3 has 14 amino acids. The V gene lost 6 bases and the J gene lost 1 base, with 13 bases spanning the gap. The CDR3 is CASREGLSSYEQYF. The DNA for the CDR3 is TGTGCCAGCAGGGAGGGACTGTCTTCCTACGAGCAGTACTTC.

V gene TRBV12-3 or TRBV12-4 combines with J gene TRBJ2-5; perhaps TRBD2 as D (6 bases). Trimming left V 3 bases short and J 7 bases short, with 12 bases between. The CDR3 totals 13 residues. CDR3 DNA sequence: TGTGCCAGCAGTTTCGGGACTCCCCCGACCCAGTACTTC. This encodes CASSFGTPPTQYF.

This rearrangement joins TRBV3-1 (or the pseudogene TRBV3-2) to TRBJ1-2; TRBD1 aligns across 8 bases. This CDR3 has 14 residues. Trimming took 4 bases from V and 5 from J; bases not matched to a gene: 6. Germline assignment: CDR1 LGHDT and CDR2 YNNKEL (reference sequence). CDR3 loop: CASSRTGGGYGYTF. CDR3 DNA: TGTGCCAGCAGCCGAACAGGGGGAGGTTATGGCTACACCTTC.

The chain employs TRBV25-1 and TRBJ2-5; 7 nucleotides align to TRBD1. V trimming: 3 bases; J trimming: 6 bases; junction bases outside the gene matches: 10. This CDR3 is built from 15 residues. CDR1 MGHDK and CDR2 SYGVNS come from the germline V gene. The CDR3 region has the DNA TGTGCCAGCAGTGACCACGGACAGGTGGGGCAGACCCAGTACTTC. As protein: CASSDHGQVGQTQYF. The variable domain in full, with the rest retrieved from reference TRBV25-1 and TRBJ2-5, is EADIYQTPRYLVIGTGKKITLECSQTMGHDKMYWYQQDPGMELHLIHYSYGVNSTEKGDLSSESTVSRIRTEHFPLTLESARPSHTSQYLCASSDHGQVGQTQYFGPGTRLLVL.

The genes are TRBV5-6 and TRBJ1-5; D may be TRBD1 (5 bases). The CDR3 is 15 residues long. Trimming removed 4 bases at V and 5 bases at J, with 16 bases between. Germline CDR1 SGHDT, CDR2 YYEEEE. The CDR3 region is CASSLGLMNDQPQHF. The CDR3, as DNA: TGTGCCAGCAGCCTGGGGCTCATGAACGATCAGCCCCAGCATTTT.

This clone was detected a few times. V and J are TRBV10-3 and TRBJ2-7, with D tentatively TRBD1 (5 bases). This CDR3 is built from 13 residues. Germline CDR1 reads ENHRY; CDR2 reads SYGVKD. Between the trimmed V and J ends, which lost 5 bases and 4 bases, there was a span of 12 bases. The CDR3 loop is CAISTSRQYEQYF. In DNA, the CDR3 is TGTGCCATCAGTACATCGAGACAGTACGAGCAGTACTTC.

V is TRBV7-2 and J is TRBJ1-3, with D possibly being TRBD1 (6 bases). The V gene lost 2 bases and the J gene lost 0 bases, with 14 bases spanning the gap. CDR1 is SGHTA, CDR2 FQGNSA, per germline. The CDR3 has 17 amino acids. In DNA form, the CDR3 reads TGTGCCAGCAGCTTAATAGCAGGGGCGCACTCTGGAAACACCATATATTTT. It specifies CASSLIAGAHSGNTIYF.